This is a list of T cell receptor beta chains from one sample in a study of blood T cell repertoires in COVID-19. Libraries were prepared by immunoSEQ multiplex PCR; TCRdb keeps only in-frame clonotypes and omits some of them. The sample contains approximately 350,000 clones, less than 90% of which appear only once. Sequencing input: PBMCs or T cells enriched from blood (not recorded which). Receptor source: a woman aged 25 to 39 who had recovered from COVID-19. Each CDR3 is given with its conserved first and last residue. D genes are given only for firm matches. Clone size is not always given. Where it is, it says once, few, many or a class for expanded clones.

CDR3 DNA: TGTGCCAGCACGGACAGGGGGAACACCGGGGAGCTGTTTTTT
CDR3 protein: CASTDRGNTGELFF
D gene: TRBD1
J gene: TRBJ2-2
V gene: TRBV27
clone size: .

CDR3 DNA: TGTGCCAGCAGTGTGGACAGGGCCCCTATCTATGGCTACACCTTC
CDR3 protein: CASSVDRAPIYGYTF
D gene: TRBD1
J gene: TRBJ1-2
V gene: TRBV7-9
clone size: .

CDR3 DNA: TGTGCCAGCAGCTTACGGGGGAGCGAGCAGTACTTC
CDR3 protein: CASSLRGSEQYF
D gene: .
J gene: TRBJ2-7
V gene: TRBV7-6
clone size: once

CDR3 DNA: TGCGCCAGCAGTGGGCAGGGTGACTATGGCTACACCTTC
CDR3 protein: CASSGQGDYGYTF
D gene: .
J gene: TRBJ1-2
V gene: TRBV5-1
clone size: .

CDR3 DNA: TGTGCCAGCAGTAGGGGTAATGAAAAACTGTTTTTT
CDR3 protein: CASSRGNEKLFF
D gene: .
J gene: TRBJ1-4
V gene: TRBV28
clone size: .

CDR3 DNA: TGTGCCAGCAGCTTGTTTAGCGGGAGGGGAGTATCTCCCTACGAGCAGTACTTC
CDR3 protein: CASSLFSGRGVSPYEQYF
D gene: TRBD2
J gene: TRBJ2-7
V gene: TRBV5-6
clone size: .

CDR3 DNA: TGTGCCAGCAGCTTGGCCGGGTTCCGATCCGGGGACTATGGCTACACCTTC
CDR3 protein: CASSLAGFRSGDYGYTF
D gene: .
J gene: TRBJ1-2
V gene: TRBV5-6
clone size: .

CDR3 DNA: TGTGCCAGCTCACCACCGGACAGAGAGACCCAGTACTTC
CDR3 protein: CASSPPDRETQYF
D gene: .
J gene: TRBJ2-5
V gene: TRBV18
clone size: .

CDR3 DNA: TGTGCCAGCAGCCCAACCGCAGGGGGAGGCGAGCAGTACTTC
CDR3 protein: CASSPTAGGGEQYF
D gene: .
J gene: TRBJ2-7
V gene: TRBV3-1/TRBV3-2
clone size: .

CDR3 DNA: TGTGCCAGCAGTGAAGACGGGTTTTTCTATGGCTACACCTTC
CDR3 protein: CASSEDGFFYGYTF
D gene: .
J gene: TRBJ1-2
V gene: TRBV2
clone size: .

CDR3 DNA: TGTGCCAGCAGTTTACTAGCGGAGGTGGGCACAGATACGCAGTATTTT
CDR3 protein: CASSLLAEVGTDTQYF
D gene: TRBD2
J gene: TRBJ2-3
V gene: TRBV27
clone size: .